This is a list of T cell receptor beta chains from one sample in a study of Siglec-9 on CD8 T cells in melanoma. Here immunoSEQ multiplex PCR was the method, and the copy in TCRdb shows in-frame clones only, minus some. The table includes some 27,000 clones, 75% to 90% detected once. Sequenced input: Siglec-9- CD8+ T cells sorted from blood. Receptors were obtained from a human donor in good health. Both conserved end residues are part of each CDR3. The D gene is left open where the match is weak. Expanded clones get a size class; other rows say once, few or many, or leave the size out.

clone size	V gene	J gene	D gene	CDR3 protein	CDR3 DNA
NA	TRBV19	TRBJ2-1	TRBD1	CASSIVTGGYNEQFF	TGTGCCAGTAGTATTGTGACAGGGGGCTACAATGAGCAGTTCTTC
NA	TRBV28	TRBJ2-1	NA	CASSLGTHNEQFF	TGTGCCAGCAGTTTAGGTACACACAATGAGCAGTTCTTC
few	TRBV7-9	TRBJ1-1	NA	CASSQGAPNTEAFF	TGTGCCAGCAGCCAAGGGGCCCCGAACACTGAAGCTTTCTTT
NA	TRBV29-1	TRBJ2-5	NA	CSVLGETETQYF	TGCAGCGTCTTGGGGGAGACGGAGACCCAGTACTTC
NA	TRBV7-9	TRBJ1-2	NA	CASSLDGGLNGYTF	TGTGCCAGCAGCTTAGATGGGGGGCTGAATGGCTACACCTTC
once	TRBV27	TRBJ2-5	TRBD2	CASSLSHRGGMGETQYF	TGTGCCAGCAGTTTATCCCACCGGGGGGGAATGGGGGAGACCCAGTACTTC
once	TRBV4-1	TRBJ1-5	TRBD1	CASSLMPPGRTGVRSNQPQHF	TGCGCCAGCAGCCTCATGCCCCCCGGGAGGACAGGGGTTCGTAGCAATCAGCCCCAGCATTTT
NA	TRBV29-1	TRBJ1-1	NA	CSVLWQGPSTEAFF	TGCAGCGTCCTTTGGCAGGGGCCAAGCACTGAAGCTTTCTTT
NA	TRBV5-6	TRBJ1-2	NA	CASSLDRGGFYGYTF	TGTGCCAGCAGCTTGGATAGGGGTGGTTTCTATGGCTACACCTTC
NA	TRBV21-1	TRBJ1-2	NA	CASSKGREPPYGYTF	TGTGCCAGCAGCAAAGGTAGGGAGCCGCCCTATGGCTACACCTTC